The TCR beta chain under discussion was sequenced for a study of response to subunit inactivated influenza vaccine. MiXCR, applied by TCRdb to the RT-PCR reads, yields one record per CDR3 protein. The table has roughly 700,000 distinct CDR3 sequences, about 14% seen once. From germline, CDR1 is SGHVS and CDR2 FQNEAQ. J lost 8 bases, V lost 5 bases, and 4 bases had no gene match. The CDR3 is 14 residues long. The chain employs TRBV7-8 and TRBJ2-1; TRBD2 matches 12 bases. The source was PBMCs from blood, collected 14 to 15 days before vaccination. This clonotype was obtained from a man in his forties or fifties who received an inactivated influenza vaccine. CDR3 nucleotides: TGTGCCAGCAGCATCCTAGCGGGGGGGCATGAGCAGTTCTTC. This sequence encodes CASSILAGGHEQFF.